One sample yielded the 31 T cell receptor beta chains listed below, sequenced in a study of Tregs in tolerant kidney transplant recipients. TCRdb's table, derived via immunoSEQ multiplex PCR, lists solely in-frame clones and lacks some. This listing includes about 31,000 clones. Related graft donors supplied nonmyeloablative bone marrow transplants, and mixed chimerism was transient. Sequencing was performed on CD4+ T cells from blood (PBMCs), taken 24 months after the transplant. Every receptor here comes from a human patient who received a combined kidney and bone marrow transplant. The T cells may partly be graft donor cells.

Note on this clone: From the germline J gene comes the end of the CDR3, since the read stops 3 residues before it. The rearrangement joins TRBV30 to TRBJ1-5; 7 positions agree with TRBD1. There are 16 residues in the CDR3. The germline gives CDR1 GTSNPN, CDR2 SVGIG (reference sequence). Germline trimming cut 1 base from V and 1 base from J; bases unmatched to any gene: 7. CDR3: CAWSGRQGTSNQPQHF. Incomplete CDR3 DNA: TGTGCCTGGAGTGGAAGACAGGGAACCAGCAATCAGCCC.

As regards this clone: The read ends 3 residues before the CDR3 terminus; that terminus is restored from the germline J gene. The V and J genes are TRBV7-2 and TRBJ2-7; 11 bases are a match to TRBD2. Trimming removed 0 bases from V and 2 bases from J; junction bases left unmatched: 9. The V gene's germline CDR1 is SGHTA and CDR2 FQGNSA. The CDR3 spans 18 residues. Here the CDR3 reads CASSLARSSGRSAYEQYF. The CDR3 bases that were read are TGTGCCAGCAGCTTAGCCAGATCTAGCGGGAGGTCAGCCTACGAG.

CDR3 protein: CATRQGALNYNEQFF. The DNA read from the CDR3 is TGTGCCACACGACAGGGGGCGCTTAATTACAATGAG. The chain links TRBV7-2 to TRBJ2-1, with TRBD1 matching over 10 bases. The CDR3 extends 3 residues past the end of the read, so its final part is completed from the germline J gene. Per germline, CDR1 SGHTA and CDR2 FQGNSA. The junction had 10 bases not matched to a gene; V was cut back by 10 bases and J by 4 bases. This CDR3 is built from 15 residues.

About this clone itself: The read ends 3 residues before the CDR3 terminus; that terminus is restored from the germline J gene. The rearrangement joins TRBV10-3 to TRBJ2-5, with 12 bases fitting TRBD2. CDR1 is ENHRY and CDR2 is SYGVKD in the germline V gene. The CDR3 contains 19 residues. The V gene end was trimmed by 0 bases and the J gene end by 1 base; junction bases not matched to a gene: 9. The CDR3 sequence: CAISESRLAGGLGQETQYF. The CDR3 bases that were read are TGTGCCATCAGTGAGTCGAGGCTAGCGGGGGGGCTGGGCCAAGAGACC.

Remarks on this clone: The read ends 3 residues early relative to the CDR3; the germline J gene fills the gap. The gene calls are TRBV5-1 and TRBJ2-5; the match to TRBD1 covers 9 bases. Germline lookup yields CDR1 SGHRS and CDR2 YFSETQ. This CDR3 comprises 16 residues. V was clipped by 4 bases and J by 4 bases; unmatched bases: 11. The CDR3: CASSRSTGGRGETQYF. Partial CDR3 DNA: TGCGCCAGCAGCCGATCGACAGGGGGGAGGGGAGAGACC.

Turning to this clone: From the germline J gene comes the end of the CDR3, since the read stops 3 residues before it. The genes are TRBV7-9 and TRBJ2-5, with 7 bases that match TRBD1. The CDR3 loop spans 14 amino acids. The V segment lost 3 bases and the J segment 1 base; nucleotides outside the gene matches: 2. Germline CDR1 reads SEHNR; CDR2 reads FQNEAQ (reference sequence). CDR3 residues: CASSFDRAQETQYF. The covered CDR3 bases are TGTGCCAGCAGCTTCGACAGGGCCCAAGAGACC.

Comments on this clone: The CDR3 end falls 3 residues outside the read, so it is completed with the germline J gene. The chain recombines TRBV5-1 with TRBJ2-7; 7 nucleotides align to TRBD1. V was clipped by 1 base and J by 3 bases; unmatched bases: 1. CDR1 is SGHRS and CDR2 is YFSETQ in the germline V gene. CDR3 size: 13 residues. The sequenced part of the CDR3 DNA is TGCGCCAGCAGCTTGAGGGGGCTCTACGAG. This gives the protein CASSLRGLYE. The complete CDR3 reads CASSLRGLYEQYF.

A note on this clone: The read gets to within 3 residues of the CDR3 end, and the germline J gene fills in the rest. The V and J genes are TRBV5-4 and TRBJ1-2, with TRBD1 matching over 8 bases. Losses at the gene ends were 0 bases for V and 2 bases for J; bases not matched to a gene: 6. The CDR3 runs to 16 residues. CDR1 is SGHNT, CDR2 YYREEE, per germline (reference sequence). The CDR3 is CASSLVAGTGNYGYTF. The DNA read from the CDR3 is TGTGCCAGCAGCTTGGTGGCCGGGACAGGAAACTATGGC.

The CDR3 DNA, read in part, is TGTGCCAGCAGCCAGTCGACAGGGTCCGGTTACGAG. Amino acid sequence: CASSQSTGSGYE. The entire CDR3 reads CASSQSTGSGYEQYF. The rearrangement uses TRBV7-6 and TRBJ2-7; 7 positions match TRBD1. The CDR3 end lies 3 residues beyond the end of the read and is filled in from the germline J gene. The germline CDR1 and CDR2 sequences are SGHVS and FNYEAQ. The CDR3 is 15 residues long. J was trimmed by 4 bases and V by 5 bases; bases with no gene match: 11. Based on the CDR3 plus reference TRBV7-6 and TRBJ2-7, the full variable domain is GAGVSQSPRYKVTKRGQDVALRCDPISGHVSLYWYRQALGQGPEFLTYFNYEAQQDKSGLPNDRFSAERPEGSISTLTIQRTEQRDSAMYRCASSQSTGSGYEQYFGPGTRLTVT.

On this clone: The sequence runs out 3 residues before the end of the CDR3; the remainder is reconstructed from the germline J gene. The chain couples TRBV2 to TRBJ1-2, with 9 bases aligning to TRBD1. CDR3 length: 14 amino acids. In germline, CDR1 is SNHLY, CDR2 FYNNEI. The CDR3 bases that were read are TGTGCCAGCAGGAGTGGACAGGGGACCCTACGC. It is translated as CASRSGQGTLR. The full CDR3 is CASRSGQGTLRYTF.

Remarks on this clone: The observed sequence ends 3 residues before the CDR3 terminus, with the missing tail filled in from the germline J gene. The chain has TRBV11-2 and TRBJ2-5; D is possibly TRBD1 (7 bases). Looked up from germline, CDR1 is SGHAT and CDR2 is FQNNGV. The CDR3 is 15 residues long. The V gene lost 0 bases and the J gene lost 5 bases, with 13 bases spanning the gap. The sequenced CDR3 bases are TGTGCCAGCAGCTTAGAGGCAGGGGGGAGTGAGACC. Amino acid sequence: CASSLEAGGSET. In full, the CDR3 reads CASSLEAGGSETQYF.

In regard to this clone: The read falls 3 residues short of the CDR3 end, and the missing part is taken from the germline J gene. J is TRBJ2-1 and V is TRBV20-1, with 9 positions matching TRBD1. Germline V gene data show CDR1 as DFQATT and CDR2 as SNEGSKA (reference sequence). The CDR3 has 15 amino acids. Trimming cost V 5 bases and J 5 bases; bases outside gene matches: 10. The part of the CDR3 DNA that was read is TGCAGTGCTCCGTCTTCGGGACAGGGCGACAATGAG. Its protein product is CSAPSSGQGDNE. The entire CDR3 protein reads CSAPSSGQGDNEQFF.

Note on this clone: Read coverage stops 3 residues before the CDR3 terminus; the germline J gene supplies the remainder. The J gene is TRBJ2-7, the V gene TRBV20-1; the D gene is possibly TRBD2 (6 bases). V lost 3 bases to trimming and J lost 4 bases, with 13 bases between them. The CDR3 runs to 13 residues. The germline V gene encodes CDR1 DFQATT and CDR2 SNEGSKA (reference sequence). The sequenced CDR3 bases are TGCAGTGCTAGTAGGAGCGGGCTATACGAG. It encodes CSASRSGLYE. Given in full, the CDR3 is CSASRSGLYEQYF.

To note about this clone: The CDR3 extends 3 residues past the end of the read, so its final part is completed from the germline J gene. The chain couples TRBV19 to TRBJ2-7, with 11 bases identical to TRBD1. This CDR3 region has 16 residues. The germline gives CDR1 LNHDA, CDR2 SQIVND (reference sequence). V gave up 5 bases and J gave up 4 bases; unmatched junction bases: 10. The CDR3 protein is CASSPIAGTGGYEQYF. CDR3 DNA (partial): TGTGCCAGTAGTCCCATCGCAGGGACAGGGGGGTACGAG. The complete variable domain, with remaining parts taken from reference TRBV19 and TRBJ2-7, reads DGGITQSPKYLFRKEGQNVTLSCEQNLNHDAMYWYRQDPGQGLRLIYYSQIVNDFQKGDIAEGYSVSREKKESFPLTVTSAQKNPTAFYLCASSPIAGTGGYEQYFGPGTRLTVT.

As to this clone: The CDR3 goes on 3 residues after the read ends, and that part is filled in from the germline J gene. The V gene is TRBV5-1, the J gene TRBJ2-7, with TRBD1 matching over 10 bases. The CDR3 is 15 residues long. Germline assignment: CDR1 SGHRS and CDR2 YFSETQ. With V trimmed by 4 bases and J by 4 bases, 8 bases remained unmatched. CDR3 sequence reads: CASSPSGQGMYEQYF. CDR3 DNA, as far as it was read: TGCGCCAGCAGCCCTTCGGGACAGGGGATGTACGAG.

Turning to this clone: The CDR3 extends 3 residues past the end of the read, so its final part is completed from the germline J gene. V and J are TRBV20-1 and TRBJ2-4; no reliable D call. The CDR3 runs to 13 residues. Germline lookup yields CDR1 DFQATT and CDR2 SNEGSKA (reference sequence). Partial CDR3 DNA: TGCAGCCCAAGTGGCCCCAGGCTCGGCATT. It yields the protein CSPSGPRLGI. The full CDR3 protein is CSPSGPRLGIQYF.

This chain's CDR3 is CASSPSRLAHLAQYF. The CDR3 DNA, read in part, is TGTGCCAGCAGTCCCAGCAGACTAGCGCACCTCGCG. The gene calls are TRBV2 and TRBJ2-3, with 8 nucleotides matching TRBD2. The CDR3 end lies 3 residues beyond the end of the read and is filled in from the germline J gene. CDR3 length: 15 amino acids. CDR1 SNHLY and CDR2 FYNNEI come from the germline V gene.

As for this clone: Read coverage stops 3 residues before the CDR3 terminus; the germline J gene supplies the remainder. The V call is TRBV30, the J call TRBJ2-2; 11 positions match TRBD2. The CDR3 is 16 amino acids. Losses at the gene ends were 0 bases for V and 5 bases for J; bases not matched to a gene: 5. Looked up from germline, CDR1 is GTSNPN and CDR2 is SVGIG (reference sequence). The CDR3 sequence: CAWSVRASGRTGELFF. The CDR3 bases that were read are TGTGCCTGGAGTGTAAGGGCTAGCGGGAGGACCGGGGAG.

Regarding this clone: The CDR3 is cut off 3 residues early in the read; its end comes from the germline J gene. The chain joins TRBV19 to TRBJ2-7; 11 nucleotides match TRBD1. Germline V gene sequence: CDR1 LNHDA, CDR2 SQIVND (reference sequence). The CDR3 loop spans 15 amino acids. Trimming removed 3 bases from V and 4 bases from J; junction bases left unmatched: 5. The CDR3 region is CASSIPGTGGYEQYF. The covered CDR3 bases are TGTGCCAGTAGTATTCCCGGGACAGGGGGGTACGAG.

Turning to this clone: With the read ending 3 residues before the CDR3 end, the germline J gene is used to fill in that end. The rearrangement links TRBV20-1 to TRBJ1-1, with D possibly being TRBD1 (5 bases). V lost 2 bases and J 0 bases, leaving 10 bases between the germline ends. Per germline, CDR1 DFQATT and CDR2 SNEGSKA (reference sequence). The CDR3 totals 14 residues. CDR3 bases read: TGCAGTGCTAGAAGAGGGGCCCTGAACACTGAA. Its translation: CSARRGALNTE. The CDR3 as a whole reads CSARRGALNTEAFF.

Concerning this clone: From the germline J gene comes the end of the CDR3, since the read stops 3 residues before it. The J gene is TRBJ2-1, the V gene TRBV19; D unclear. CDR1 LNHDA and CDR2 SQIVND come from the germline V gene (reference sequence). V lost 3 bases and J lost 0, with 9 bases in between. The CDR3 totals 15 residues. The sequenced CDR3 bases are TGTGCCAGTAGTATGAAGCCGAGCTCCTACAATGAG. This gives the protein CASSMKPSSYNE. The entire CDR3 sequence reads CASSMKPSSYNEQFF.

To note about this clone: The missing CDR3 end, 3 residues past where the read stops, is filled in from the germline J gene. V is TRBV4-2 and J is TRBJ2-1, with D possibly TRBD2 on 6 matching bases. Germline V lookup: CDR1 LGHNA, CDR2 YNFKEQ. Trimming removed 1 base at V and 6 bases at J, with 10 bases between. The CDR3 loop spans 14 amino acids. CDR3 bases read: TGTGCCAGCAGCCAAGTGCAGGGAGGCAATGAG. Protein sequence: CASSQVQGGNE. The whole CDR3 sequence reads CASSQVQGGNEQFF.

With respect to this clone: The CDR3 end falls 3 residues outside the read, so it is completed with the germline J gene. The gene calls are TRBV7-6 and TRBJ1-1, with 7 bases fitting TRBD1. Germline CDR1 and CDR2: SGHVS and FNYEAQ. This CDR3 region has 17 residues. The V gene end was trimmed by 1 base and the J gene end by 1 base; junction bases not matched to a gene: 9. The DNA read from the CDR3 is TGTGCCAGCAGCTTAGTATCCCCGACAGGGAGGAACACTGAA. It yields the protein CASSLVSPTGRNTE. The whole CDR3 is CASSLVSPTGRNTEAFF.

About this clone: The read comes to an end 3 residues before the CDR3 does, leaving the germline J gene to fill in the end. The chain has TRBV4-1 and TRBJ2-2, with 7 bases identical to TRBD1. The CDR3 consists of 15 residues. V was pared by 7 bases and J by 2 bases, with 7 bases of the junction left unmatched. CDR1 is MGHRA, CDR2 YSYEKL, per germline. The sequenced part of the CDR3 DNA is TGCGCCAGCAACCGAGGGGGCACAAACACCGGGGAG. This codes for CASNRGGTNTGE. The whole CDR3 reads CASNRGGTNTGELFF.

CDR3 in amino acids: CAWSEQGKGSPLHF. The sequenced CDR3 bases are TGTGCCTGGAGTGAACAGGGTAAAGGATCACCC. V usage is TRBV30 and J usage is TRBJ1-6; tentatively, D is TRBD1 (6 bases). Read sequence stops 3 residues before the CDR3 end, and the germline J gene provides the missing end. There are 14 residues in the CDR3. Germline CDR1 is GTSNPN and CDR2 is SVGIG (reference sequence). The V end was cut by 1 base, the J end by 10 bases, with 14 bases between.

Incomplete CDR3 DNA: TGTGCCTGGAGTGTGACAGCCGCTCCCTTGACA. Amino acid sequence: CAWSVTAAPLT. The entire CDR3 sequence reads CAWSVTAAPLTAFF. The chain couples TRBV30 to TRBJ1-1, with a weak D call TRBD1 (5 bases). The sequence runs out 3 residues before the end of the CDR3; the remainder is reconstructed from the germline J gene. The CDR3 loop spans 14 amino acids. The germline V gene encodes CDR1 GTSNPN and CDR2 SVGIG (reference sequence).

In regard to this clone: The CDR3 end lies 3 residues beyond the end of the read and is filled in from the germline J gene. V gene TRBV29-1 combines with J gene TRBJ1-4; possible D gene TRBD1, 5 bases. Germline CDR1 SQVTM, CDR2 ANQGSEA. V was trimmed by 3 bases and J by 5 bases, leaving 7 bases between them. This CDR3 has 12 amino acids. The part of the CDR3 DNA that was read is TGCAGCGTTGAGACAGCGAATGAAAAA. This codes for CSVETANEK. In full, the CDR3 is CSVETANEKLFF.

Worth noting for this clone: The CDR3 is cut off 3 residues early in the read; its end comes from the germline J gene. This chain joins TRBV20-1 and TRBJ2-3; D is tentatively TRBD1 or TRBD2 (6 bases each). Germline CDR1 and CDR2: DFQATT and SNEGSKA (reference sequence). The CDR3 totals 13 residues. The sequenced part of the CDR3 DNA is TGCAGTGCTAGGGATGCACAGGGAGGAACG. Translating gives CSARDAQGGT. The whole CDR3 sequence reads CSARDAQGGTQYF.

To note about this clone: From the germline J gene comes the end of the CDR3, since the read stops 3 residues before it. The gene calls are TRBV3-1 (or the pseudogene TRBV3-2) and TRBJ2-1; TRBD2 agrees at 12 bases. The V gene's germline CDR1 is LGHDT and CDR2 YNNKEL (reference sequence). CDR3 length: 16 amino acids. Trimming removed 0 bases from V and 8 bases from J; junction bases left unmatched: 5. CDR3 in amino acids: CASSQEPSGRVYEQFF. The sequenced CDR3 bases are TGTGCCAGCAGCCAAGAACCTAGCGGGAGGGTCTATGAG.

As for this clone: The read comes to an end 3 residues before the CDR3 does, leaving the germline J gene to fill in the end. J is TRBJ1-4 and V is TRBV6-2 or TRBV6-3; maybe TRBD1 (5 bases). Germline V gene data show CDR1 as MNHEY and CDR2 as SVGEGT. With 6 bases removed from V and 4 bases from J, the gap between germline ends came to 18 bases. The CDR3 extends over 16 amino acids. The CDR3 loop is CASRPLTLRGNEKLFF. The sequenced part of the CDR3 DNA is TGTGCCAGCAGACCCCTCACGCTAAGGGGTAATGAAAAA.

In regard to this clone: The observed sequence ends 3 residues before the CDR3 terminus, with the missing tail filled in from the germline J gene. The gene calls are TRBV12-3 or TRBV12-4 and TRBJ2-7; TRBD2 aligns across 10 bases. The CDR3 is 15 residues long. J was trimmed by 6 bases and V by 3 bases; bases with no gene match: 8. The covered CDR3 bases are TGTGCCAGCAGTTTGTACCTAGCGGGAGCTCTCGAG. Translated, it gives CASSLYLAGALE. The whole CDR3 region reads CASSLYLAGALEQYF.